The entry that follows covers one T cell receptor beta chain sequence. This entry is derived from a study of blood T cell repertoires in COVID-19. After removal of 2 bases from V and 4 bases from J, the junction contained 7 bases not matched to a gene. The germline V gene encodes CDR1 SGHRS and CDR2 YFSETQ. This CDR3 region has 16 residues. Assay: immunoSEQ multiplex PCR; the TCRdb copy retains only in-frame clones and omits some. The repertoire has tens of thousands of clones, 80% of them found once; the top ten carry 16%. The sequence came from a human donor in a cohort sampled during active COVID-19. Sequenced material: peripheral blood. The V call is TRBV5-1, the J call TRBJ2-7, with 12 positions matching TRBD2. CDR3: CASSFLTGTSGYEQYF. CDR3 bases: TGCGCCAGCAGCTTTTTAACCGGGACTAGCGGGTACGAGCAGTACTTC. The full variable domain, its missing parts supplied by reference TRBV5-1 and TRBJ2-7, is KAGVTQTPRYLIKTRGQQVTLSCSPISGHRSVSWYQQTPGQGLQFLFEYFSETQRNKGNFPGRFSGRQFSNSRSEMNVSTLELGDSALYLCASSFLTGTSGYEQYFGPGTRLTVT.